The 3 T cell receptor beta chains presented below share a single source sample, sequenced in a study of CD8 T cells in Susac syndrome. Random hexamers were used to reverse transcribe the RNA input (about 0.5 to 1 ug). TCRdb re-analysed the immunoSEQ multiplex PCR reads in MiXCR, keeping a single row per CDR3 protein. The sample carries over 350,000 distinct CDR3 sequences, roughly 85% recorded once. The sequenced sample was CD8+ T cells from PBMCs. These receptors originate from a human donor with multiple sclerosis.

The chain combines TRBV7-2 with TRBJ2-7, with D perhaps matching TRBD1 (5 bases). This CDR3 comprises 13 residues. Germline V gives CDR1 SGHTA, CDR2 FQGNSA. The V end lost 5 bases, the J end lost 2 bases, and 10 bases lay between the germline ends. The CDR3 is CASSHQGTYEQYF. The CDR3 DNA is TGTGCCAGCAGCCATCAGGGAACCTACGAGCAGTACTTC.

The gene calls are TRBV2 and TRBJ1-1; 7 bases fit TRBD1. The V gene's germline CDR1 is SNHLY and CDR2 FYNNEI. With V trimmed by 6 bases and J by 6 bases, 7 bases remained unmatched. The CDR3 has 13 amino acids. DNA for the CDR3: TGTGCCAGCAGACGACAGGGATTTCCTGAAGCTTTCTTT. Its translation is CASRRQGFPEAFF.

V usage is TRBV12-3 or TRBV12-4 and J usage is TRBJ2-5; 9 bases are shared with TRBD1. The CDR3 has 13 amino acids. The V and J ends lost 7 bases and 4 bases, in that order; junction bases with no gene match: 4. CDR3: CASNVDRGETQYF. DNA of the CDR3: TGTGCCAGCAACGTGGACAGGGGAGAGACCCAGTACTTC.